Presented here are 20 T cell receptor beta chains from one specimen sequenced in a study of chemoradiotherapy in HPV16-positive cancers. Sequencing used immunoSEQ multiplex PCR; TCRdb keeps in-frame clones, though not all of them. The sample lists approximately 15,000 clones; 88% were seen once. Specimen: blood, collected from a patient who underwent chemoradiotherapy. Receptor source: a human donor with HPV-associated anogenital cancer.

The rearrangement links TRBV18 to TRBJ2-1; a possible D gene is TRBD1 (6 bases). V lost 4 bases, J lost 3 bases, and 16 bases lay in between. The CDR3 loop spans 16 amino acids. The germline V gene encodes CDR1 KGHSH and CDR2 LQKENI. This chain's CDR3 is CASSLARTVVYNEQFF. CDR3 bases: TGTGCCAGCTCACTTGCCCGGACAGTAGTCTACAATGAGCAGTTCTTC.

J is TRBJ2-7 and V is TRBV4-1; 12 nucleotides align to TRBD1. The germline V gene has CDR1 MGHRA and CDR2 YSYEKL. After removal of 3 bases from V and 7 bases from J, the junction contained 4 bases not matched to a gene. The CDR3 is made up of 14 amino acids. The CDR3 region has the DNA TGCGCCAGCAGCCAGGGACAGGGGGCGAAGGAGCAGTACTTC. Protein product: CASSQGQGAKEQYF.

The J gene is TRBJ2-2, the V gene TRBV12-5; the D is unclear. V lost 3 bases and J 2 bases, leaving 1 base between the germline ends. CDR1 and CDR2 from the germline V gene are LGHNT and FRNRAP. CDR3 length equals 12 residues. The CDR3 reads CASGFNTGELFF. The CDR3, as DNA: TGTGCTAGTGGTTTTAACACCGGGGAGCTGTTTTTT.

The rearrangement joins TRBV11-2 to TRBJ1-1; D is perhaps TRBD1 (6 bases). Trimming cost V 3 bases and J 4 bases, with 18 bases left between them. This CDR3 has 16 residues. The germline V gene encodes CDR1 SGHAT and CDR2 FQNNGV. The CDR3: CASSFLTTAGATEAFF. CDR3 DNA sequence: TGTGCCAGCAGCTTCCTAACCACTGCAGGGGCCACTGAAGCTTTCTTT.

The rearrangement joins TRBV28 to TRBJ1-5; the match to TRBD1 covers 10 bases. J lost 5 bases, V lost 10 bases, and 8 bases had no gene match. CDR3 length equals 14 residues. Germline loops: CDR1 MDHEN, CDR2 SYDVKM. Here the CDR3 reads CAISDRGLDQPQHF. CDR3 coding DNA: TGTGCCATTTCCGACAGGGGGCTGGATCAGCCCCAGCATTTT.

For the CDR3, the DNA is TGTGCCAGCAGCCTTAGGGGCCGCCTGGATACGCAGTATTTT. This codes for CASSLRGRLDTQYF. This rearrangement joins TRBV7-9 to TRBJ2-3, with D perhaps TRBD1 (5 bases). The length of the CDR3 is 14 residues. The V and J ends lost 5 bases and 6 bases respectively, with 15 bases between them. Germline V CDR1 and CDR2: SEHNR, FQNEAQ (reference sequence).

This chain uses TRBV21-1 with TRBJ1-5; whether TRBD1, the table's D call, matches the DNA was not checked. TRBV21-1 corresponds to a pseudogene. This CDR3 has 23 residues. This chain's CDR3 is CASSTSNTPRLNRVEWVNQPQHF. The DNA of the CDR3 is TGTGCCAGCAGCACTTCAAACACCCCTCGTCTAAACAGGGTGGAGTGGGTAAATCAGCCCCAGCATTTT.

The CDR3 loop is CASSFRLAGISYNEQFF. The CDR3 region has the DNA TGCGCCAGCAGCTTTCGACTAGCGGGGATCTCCTACAATGAGCAGTTCTTC. The genes are TRBV4-1 and TRBJ2-1; 11 nucleotides match TRBD2. Germline assignment: CDR1 MGHRA and CDR2 YSYEKL. There are 17 residues in the CDR3. The V segment lost 5 bases and the J segment 0 bases; nucleotides outside the gene matches: 6.

CDR3 nucleotides: TGTGCCAGCAGCTTAGAGGGGCACACCGGGGAGCTGTTTTTT. It encodes CASSLEGHTGELFF. The chain uses TRBV7-9 and TRBJ2-2, with D possibly TRBD1 on 5 matching bases. This CDR3 is 14 amino acids long. Germline values: CDR1 SEHNR, CDR2 FQNEAQ (reference sequence). Trimming shortened V by 1 base and J by 3 bases, and 6 bases separated the two germline ends.

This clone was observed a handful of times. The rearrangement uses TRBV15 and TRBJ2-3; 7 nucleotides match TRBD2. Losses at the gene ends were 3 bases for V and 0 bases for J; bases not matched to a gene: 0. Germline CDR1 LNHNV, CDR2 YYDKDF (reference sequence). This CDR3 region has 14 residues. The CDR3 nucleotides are TGTGCCACCAGCAGGCGGGGGAGCACAGATACGCAGTATTTT. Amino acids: CATSRRGSTDTQYF.

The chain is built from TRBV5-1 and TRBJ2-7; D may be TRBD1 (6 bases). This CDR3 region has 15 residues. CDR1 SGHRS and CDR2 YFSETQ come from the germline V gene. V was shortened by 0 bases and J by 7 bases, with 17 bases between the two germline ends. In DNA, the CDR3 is TGCGCCAGCAGCTTGGAGGGACAAGCTAGCAGAGAGCAGTACTTC. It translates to CASSLEGQASREQYF.

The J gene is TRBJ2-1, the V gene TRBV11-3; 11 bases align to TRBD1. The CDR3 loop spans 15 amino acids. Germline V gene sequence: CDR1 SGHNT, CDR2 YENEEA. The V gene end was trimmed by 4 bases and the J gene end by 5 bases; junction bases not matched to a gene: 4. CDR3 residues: CASSYGTGGDNEQFF. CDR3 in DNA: TGTGCCAGCAGCTACGGGACAGGGGGGGACAATGAGCAGTTCTTC.

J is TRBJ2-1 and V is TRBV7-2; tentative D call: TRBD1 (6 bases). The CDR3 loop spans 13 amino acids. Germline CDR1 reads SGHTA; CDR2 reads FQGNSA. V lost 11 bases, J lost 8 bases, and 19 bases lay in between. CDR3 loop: CASSTGPTDEQFF. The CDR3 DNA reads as TGTGCCTCATCGACAGGTCCGACGGATGAGCAGTTCTTC.

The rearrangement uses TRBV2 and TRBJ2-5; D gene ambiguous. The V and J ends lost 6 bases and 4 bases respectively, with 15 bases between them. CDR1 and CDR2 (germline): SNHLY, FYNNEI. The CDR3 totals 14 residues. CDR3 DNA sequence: TGTGCCAGCAGCGTACTACCGGACGGAGAGACCCAGTACTTC. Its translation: CASSVLPDGETQYF. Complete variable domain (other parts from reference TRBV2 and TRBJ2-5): EPEVTQTPSHQVTQMGQEVILRCVPISNHLYFYWYRQILGQKVEFLVSFYNNEISEKSEIFDDQFSVERPDGSNFTLKIRSTKLEDSAMYFCASSVLPDGETQYFGPGTRLLVL.

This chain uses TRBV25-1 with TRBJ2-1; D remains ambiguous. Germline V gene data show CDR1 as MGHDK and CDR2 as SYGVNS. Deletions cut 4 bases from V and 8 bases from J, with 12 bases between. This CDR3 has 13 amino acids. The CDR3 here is CASSGGQPHEQFF. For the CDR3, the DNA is TGTGCCAGCAGTGGGGGTCAGCCCCATGAGCAGTTCTTC.

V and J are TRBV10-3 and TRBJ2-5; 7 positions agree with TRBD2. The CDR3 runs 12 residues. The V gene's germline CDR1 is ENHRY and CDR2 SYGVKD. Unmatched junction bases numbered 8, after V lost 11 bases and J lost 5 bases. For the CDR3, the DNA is TGTGCCTCAGGACTAGTCGGCGAGACCCAGTACTTC. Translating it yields CASGLVGETQYF.

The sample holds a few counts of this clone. The CDR3 loop reads CASSEFGPRDEQYF. CDR3 nucleotide sequence: TGTGCCAGCAGTGAATTCGGGCCGCGGGACGAGCAGTACTTC. The chain combines TRBV6-1 with TRBJ2-7, with D perhaps matching TRBD2 (5 bases). The CDR3 spans 14 residues. V was clipped by 2 bases and J by 5 bases, with 13 bases between them. The germline CDR1 and CDR2 sequences are MNHNS and SASEGT.

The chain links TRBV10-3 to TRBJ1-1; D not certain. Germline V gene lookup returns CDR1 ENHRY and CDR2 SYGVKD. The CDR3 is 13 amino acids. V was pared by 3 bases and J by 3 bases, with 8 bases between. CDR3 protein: CAISDGRDTEAFF. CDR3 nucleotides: TGTGCCATCAGTGATGGCAGAGACACTGAAGCTTTCTTT.

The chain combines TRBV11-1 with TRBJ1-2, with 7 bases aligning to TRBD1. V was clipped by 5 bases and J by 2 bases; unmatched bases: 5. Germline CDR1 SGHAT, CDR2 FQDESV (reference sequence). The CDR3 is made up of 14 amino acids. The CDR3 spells CASSPGGQNYGYTF. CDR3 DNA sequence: TGTGCCAGCAGCCCGGGGGGACAGAACTATGGCTACACCTTC.

The CDR3 region has the DNA TGTGCCAGCAGTTACTACCGGGGGGATCAGCCCCAGCATTTT. It specifies CASSYYRGDQPQHF. V and J are TRBV6-4 and TRBJ1-5, with D tentatively TRBD1 (5 bases). The CDR3 loop spans 14 amino acids. Between the trimmed V and J ends, which lost 5 bases and 5 bases, there was a span of 13 bases. The V gene's germline CDR1 is MRHNA and CDR2 SNTAGT.